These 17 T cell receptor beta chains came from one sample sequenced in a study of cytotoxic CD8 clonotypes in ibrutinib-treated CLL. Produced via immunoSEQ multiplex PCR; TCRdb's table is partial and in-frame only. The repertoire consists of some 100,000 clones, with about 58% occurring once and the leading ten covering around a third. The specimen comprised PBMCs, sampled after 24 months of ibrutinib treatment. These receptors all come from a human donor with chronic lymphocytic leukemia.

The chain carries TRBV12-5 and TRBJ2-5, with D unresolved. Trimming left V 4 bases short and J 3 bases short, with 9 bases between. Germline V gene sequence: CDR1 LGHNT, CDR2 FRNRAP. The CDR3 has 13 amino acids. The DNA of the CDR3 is TGTGCTAGTGGTTCCTGGACCAAAGAGACCCAGTACTTC. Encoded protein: CASGSWTKETQYF.

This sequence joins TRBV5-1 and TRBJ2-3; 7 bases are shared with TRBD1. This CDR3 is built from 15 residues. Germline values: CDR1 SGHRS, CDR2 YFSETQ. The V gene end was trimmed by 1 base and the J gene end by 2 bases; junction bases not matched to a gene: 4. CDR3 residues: CASSLSGGTTDTQYF. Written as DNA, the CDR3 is TGCGCCAGCAGCTTGTCAGGGGGTACCACAGATACGCAGTATTTT.

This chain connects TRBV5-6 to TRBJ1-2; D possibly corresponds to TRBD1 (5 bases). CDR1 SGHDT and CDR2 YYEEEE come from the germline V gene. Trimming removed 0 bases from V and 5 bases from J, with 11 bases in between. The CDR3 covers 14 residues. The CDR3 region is CASSLGTEGYGYTF. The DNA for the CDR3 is TGTGCCAGCAGCTTGGGCACTGAGGGGTATGGCTACACCTTC. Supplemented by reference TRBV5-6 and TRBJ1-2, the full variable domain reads DAGVTQSPTHLIKTRGQQVTLRCSPKSGHDTVSWYQQALGQGPQFIFQYYEEEERQRGNFPDRFSGHQFPNYSSELNVNALLLGDSALYLCASSLGTEGYGYTFGSGTRLTVV.

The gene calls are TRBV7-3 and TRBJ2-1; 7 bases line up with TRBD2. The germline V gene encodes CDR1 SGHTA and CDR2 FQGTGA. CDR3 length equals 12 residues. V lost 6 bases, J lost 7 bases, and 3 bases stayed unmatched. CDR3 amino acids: CASRGAGNEQFF. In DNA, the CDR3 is TGTGCCAGCAGAGGAGCGGGGAATGAGCAGTTCTTC.

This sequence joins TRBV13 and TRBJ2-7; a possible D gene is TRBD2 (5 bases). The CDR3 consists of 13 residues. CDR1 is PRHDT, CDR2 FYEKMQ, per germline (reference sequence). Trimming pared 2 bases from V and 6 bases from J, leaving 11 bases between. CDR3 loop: CASSLSRRTEQYF. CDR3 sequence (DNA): TGTGCCAGCAGCTTATCTCGGAGGACCGAGCAGTACTTC.

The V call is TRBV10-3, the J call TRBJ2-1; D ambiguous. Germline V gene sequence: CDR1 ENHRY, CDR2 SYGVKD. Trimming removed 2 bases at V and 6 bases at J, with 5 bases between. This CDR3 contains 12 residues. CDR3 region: CAISELSNEQFF. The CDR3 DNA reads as TGTGCCATCAGTGAGCTGTCCAATGAGCAGTTCTTC.

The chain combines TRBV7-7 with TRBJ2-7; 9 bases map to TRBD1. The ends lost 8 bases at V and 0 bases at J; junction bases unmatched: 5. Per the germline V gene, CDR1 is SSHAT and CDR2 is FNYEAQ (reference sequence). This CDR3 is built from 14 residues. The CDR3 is CASSQTGGSYEQYF. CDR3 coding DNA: TGTGCCAGCTCCCAGACAGGGGGCTCCTACGAGCAGTACTTC.

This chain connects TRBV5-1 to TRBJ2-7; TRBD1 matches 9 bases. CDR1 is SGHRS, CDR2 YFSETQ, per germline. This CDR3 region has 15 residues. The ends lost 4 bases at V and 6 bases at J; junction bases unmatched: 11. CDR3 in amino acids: CASSPAGTGRAEQYF. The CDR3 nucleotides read TGCGCCAGCAGCCCTGCCGGGACAGGGCGGGCCGAGCAGTACTTC.

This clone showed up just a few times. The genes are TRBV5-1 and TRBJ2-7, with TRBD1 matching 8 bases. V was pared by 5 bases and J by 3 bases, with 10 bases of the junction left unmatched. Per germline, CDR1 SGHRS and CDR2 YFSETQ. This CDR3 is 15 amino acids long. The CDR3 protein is CASRRGTGGGYEQYF. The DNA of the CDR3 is TGCGCCAGCAGGCGGGGAACAGGGGGAGGCTACGAGCAGTACTTC. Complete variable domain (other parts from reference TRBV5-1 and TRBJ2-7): KAGVTQTPRYLIKTRGQQVTLSCSPISGHRSVSWYQQTPGQGLQFLFEYFSETQRNKGNFPGRFSGRQFSNSRSEMNVSTLELGDSALYLCASRRGTGGGYEQYFGPGTRLTVT.

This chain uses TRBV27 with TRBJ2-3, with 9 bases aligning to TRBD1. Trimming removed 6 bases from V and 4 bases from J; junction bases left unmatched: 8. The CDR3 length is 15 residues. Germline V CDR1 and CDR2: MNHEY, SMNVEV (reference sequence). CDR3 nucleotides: TGTGCCAGCAGCCCGGGACAGGGCCATTCAGATACGCAGTATTTT. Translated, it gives CASSPGQGHSDTQYF.

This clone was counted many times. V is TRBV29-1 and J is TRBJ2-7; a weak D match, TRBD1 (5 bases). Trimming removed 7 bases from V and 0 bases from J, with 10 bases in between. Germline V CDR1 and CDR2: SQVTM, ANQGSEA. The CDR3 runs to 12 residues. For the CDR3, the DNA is TGCAGCGGCCAGGACACCTCCTACGAGCAGTACTTC. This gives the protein CSGQDTSYEQYF.

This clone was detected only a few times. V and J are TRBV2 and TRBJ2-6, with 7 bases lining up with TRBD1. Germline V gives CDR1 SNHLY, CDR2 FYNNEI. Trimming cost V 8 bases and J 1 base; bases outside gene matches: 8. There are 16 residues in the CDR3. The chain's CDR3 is CASGVGQRSGANVLTF. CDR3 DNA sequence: TGTGCCAGCGGGGTGGGACAGAGATCTGGGGCCAACGTCCTGACTTTC. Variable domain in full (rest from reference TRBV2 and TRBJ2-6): EPEVTQTPSHQVTQMGQEVILRCVPISNHLYFYWYRQILGQKVEFLVSFYNNEISEKSEIFDDQFSVERPDGSNFTLKIRSTKLEDSAMYFCASGVGQRSGANVLTFGAGSRLTVL.

As DNA, the CDR3 is TGCGCCAGCAGCCCTCAGGAACAAGATAATTCACCCCTCCACTTT. It yields the protein CASSPQEQDNSPLHF. The chain carries TRBV5-1 and TRBJ1-6; no firm D call. The V and J ends lost 4 bases and 5 bases respectively, with 13 bases between them. The CDR3 contains 15 residues. Germline assignment: CDR1 SGHRS and CDR2 YFSETQ.

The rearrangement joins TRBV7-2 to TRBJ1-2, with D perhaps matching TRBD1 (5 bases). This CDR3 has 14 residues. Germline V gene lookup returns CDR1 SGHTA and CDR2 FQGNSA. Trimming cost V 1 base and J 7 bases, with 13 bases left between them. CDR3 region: CASSLGQGEGGYTF. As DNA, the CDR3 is TGTGCCAGCAGCTTAGGGCAGGGCGAAGGTGGCTACACCTTC.

In DNA form, the CDR3 reads TGTGCCAGCTCACCTCGTCAGGCTTATGGCTACACCTTC. Amino acids: CASSPRQAYGYTF. The chain carries TRBV18 and TRBJ1-2; D remains ambiguous. The V end lost 3 bases, the J end lost 5 bases, and 10 bases lay between the germline ends. The CDR3 is 13 amino acids. Germline V gene sequence: CDR1 KGHSH, CDR2 LQKENI. Looking up the rest from reference TRBV18 and TRBJ1-2 gives the full variable domain: NAGVMQNPRHLVRRRGQEARLRCSPMKGHSHVYWYRQLPEEGLKFMVYLQKENIIDESGMPKERFSAEFPKEGPSILRIQQVVRGDSAAYFCASSPRQAYGYTFGSGTRLTVV.

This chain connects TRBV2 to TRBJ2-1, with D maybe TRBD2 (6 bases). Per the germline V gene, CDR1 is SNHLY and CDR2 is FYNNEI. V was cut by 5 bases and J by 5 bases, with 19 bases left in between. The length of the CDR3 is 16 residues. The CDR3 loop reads CASSTSSVPSHNEQFF. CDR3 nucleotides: TGTGCCAGCAGTACCTCTAGCGTCCCATCCCACAATGAGCAGTTCTTC.

CDR3 amino acids: CASSRDTDFGGLFF. CDR3 bases: TGTGCCAGTAGCCGGGACACCGACTTCGGAGGGCTGTTTTTT. J is TRBJ1-4 and V is TRBV19; weak D call: TRBD1 (6 bases). The CDR3 extends over 14 amino acids. Per the germline V gene, CDR1 is LNHDA and CDR2 is SQIVND (reference sequence). The ends were cut back, 6 bases at V and 14 bases at J, with 22 bases in the middle.